One T cell receptor beta chain is described in this entry. These data originate in a study of blood T cell repertoires in COVID-19. This CDR3 contains 15 residues. The germline V and J ends were trimmed by 1 base and 10 bases, with 15 bases remaining between them. Germline V gives CDR1 SGDLS, CDR2 YYNGEE. The data were produced by immunoSEQ multiplex PCR, yet TCRdb's version contains in-frame clones alone and is incomplete. This sample has roughly 92,000 clones, with about 89% found just once. The sequencing sample was made of peripheral blood. The receptor was isolated from a man aged 45-65 years with acute or convalescent COVID-19. The chain is built from TRBV9 and TRBJ1-6, with TRBD1 as a possible D gene (5 bases). The CDR3 here is CASSVIGEEGSPLHF. CDR3 sequence (DNA): TGTGCCAGCAGCGTAATAGGGGAGGAAGGATCACCCCTCCACTTT.